Following are 26 T cell receptor beta chains from one sample sequenced in a study of spatial heterogeneity in lung cancer. From the 5' RACE reads, TCRdb called clonotypes with MiXCR, one entry per CDR3 protein. The data show 72,000 or so distinct CDR3 sequences, 8% to 9.5% seen once. Time point: blood at routine non-recurrence follow-up after resection. The sequencing here drew on PBMCs, taken at follow-up. Receptor source: a female donor with early-stage non-small cell lung cancer.

The V gene is TRBV7-8, the J gene TRBJ2-1; 8 nucleotides match TRBD2. Germline values: CDR1 SGHVS, CDR2 FQNEAQ. There are 18 residues in the CDR3. The trim removed 6 bases at V and 7 bases at J, leaving 20 bases unmatched. The CDR3 DNA reads as TGTGCCAGCAGGCTTGGGGGTCTAGTAGCGGGAATTGGAAATGAGCAGTTCTTC. Protein: CASRLGGLVAGIGNEQFF.

This clonotype turned up a few times. The J gene is TRBJ1-6, the V gene TRBV27; D may be TRBD1 (5 bases). The CDR3 runs to 12 residues. Per the germline V gene, CDR1 is MNHEY and CDR2 is SMNVEV (reference sequence). V gave up 4 bases and J gave up 7 bases, with 5 bases separating them. CDR3 sequence (DNA): TGTGCCAGCAGTTGGGGGAATTCACCCCTCCACTTT. Encoded protein: CASSWGNSPLHF.

The sample holds many counts of this clonotype. The J gene is TRBJ2-1, the V gene TRBV7-8, with D uncertain. CDR3 length equals 15 residues. The germline gives CDR1 SGHVS, CDR2 FQNEAQ. Trimming left V 5 bases short and J 5 bases short, with 16 bases between. CDR3 sequence: CASSLTDIGNNEQFF. CDR3 bases: TGTGCCAGCAGCCTAACGGATATAGGGAACAATGAGCAGTTCTTC. Using reference TRBV7-8 and TRBJ2-1 for the parts outside the CDR3, the full variable domain is GAGVSQSPRYKVAKRGQDVALRCDPISGHVSLFWYQQALGQGPEFLTYFQNEAQLDKSGLPSDRFFAERPEGSVSTLKIQRTQQEDSAVYLCASSLTDIGNNEQFFGPGTRLTVL.

This clonotype has a count of ten or more. The chain joins TRBV30 to TRBJ2-1; D gene ambiguous. V was shortened by 2 bases and J by 0 bases, with 8 bases between the two germline ends. Germline V gives CDR1 GTSNPN, CDR2 SVGIG (reference sequence). The CDR3 loop spans 14 amino acids. The CDR3 DNA follows: TGTGCCTGGAGTTGGCAGAGCTCCTACAATGAGCAGTTCTTC. Protein sequence: CAWSWQSSYNEQFF.

Many counts were recorded for this clonotype. The chain uses TRBV11-2 and TRBJ2-3; D unclear. Trimming cost V 3 bases and J 8 bases, with 15 bases left between them. The CDR3 has 14 amino acids. Per the germline V gene, CDR1 is SGHAT and CDR2 is FQNNGV. The CDR3 is CASSFGHRPATQYF. CDR3 nucleotides: TGTGCCAGCAGCTTCGGGCACCGGCCTGCTACGCAGTATTTT.

This clonotype appeared many times. The chain uses TRBV7-9 and TRBJ1-1, with D hard to call. Trimming took 1 base from V and 1 from J, leaving 7 bases between them. This CDR3 has 14 residues. Germline V gives CDR1 SEHNR, CDR2 FQNEAQ (reference sequence). In nucleotides, the CDR3 is TGTGCCAGCAGCTTAGGGGAGGGGAACACTGAAGCTTTCTTT. Its translation is CASSLGEGNTEAFF.

V is TRBV11-2 and J is TRBJ2-1; D not certain. Germline-derived CDR1 and CDR2 are SGHAT and FQNNGV. V was pared by 1 base and J by 2 bases, with 9 bases between. The CDR3 contains 15 residues. CDR3 coding DNA: TGTGCCAGCAGCTTAGTAGTAGCAGCCTACAATGAGCAGTTCTTC. Protein sequence: CASSLVVAAYNEQFF.

This clonotype was picked up many times. The chain carries TRBV5-1 and TRBJ2-7; 7 nucleotides align to TRBD1. Germline CDR1 reads SGHRS; CDR2 reads YFSETQ. The length of the CDR3 is 15 residues. V shed 3 bases and J 4 bases; nucleotides not matched to a gene: 10. The CDR3 DNA sequence: TGCGCCAGCAGCTCGTCCGGGACAGCACCATACGAGCAGTACTTC. It yields the protein CASSSSGTAPYEQYF.

This clonotype came up many times. The chain carries TRBV5-1 and TRBJ1-1; the match to TRBD1 covers 8 bases. There are 14 residues in the CDR3. V was clipped by 1 base and J by 4 bases; unmatched bases: 3. Germline CDR1 and CDR2: SGHRS and YFSETQ. CDR3: CASSLLQGATEAFF. DNA for the CDR3: TGCGCCAGCAGCTTGCTCCAGGGGGCCACTGAAGCTTTCTTT.

In regard to this clonotype: Its ends do not fully match the called genes, so a read error is possible. The chain is built from TRBV12-3 or TRBV12-4 and TRBJ1-5; TRBD1 aligns across 7 bases. This CDR3 spans 14 amino acids. CDR3 region: CASSRQGSNRPQHF. CDR3 in DNA: TGTGCCAGCAGCCGACAGGGAAGCAATCGGCCCCAGCATTTT.

Sample share makes this clonotype medium-sized. The J gene is TRBJ2-5, the V gene TRBV7-6; TRBD2 matches 8 bases. CDR1 and CDR2 from the germline V gene are SGHVS and FNYEAQ. The CDR3 runs to 16 residues. Trimming removed 3 bases from V and 0 bases from J; junction bases left unmatched: 6. CDR3 amino acids: CASSLRASGHQETQYF. The CDR3 bases are TGTGCCAGCAGCTTGCGGGCTAGCGGGCACCAAGAGACCCAGTACTTC. The variable domain in full, completed from reference TRBV7-6 and TRBJ2-5, reads GAGVSQSPRYKVTKRGQDVALRCDPISGHVSLYWYRQALGQGPEFLTYFNYEAQQDKSGLPNDRFSAERPEGSISTLTIQRTEQRDSAMYRCASSLRASGHQETQYFGPGTRLLVL.

Worth noting for this clonotype: A read error is possible here, since a much larger clone lies one base away. The chain carries TRBV12-3 or TRBV12-4 and TRBJ2-1; 7 positions match TRBD1. V gave up 10 bases and J gave up 6 bases; unmatched junction bases: 9. This CDR3 has 13 amino acids. CDR3 bases: TGTGCCATCAAGACAGGGCCTTTCAATGAGCAGTTCTTC. Encoded protein: CAIKTGPFNEQFF.

The chain uses TRBV5-1 and TRBJ2-6; D ambiguous. Germline V lookup: CDR1 SGHRS, CDR2 YFSETQ. The length of the CDR3 is 17 residues. V lost 4 bases and J lost 0, with 14 bases in between. The CDR3 sequence: CASSIIPGSSGANVLTF. CDR3 coding DNA: TGCGCCAGCAGCATAATTCCAGGCAGCTCTGGGGCCAACGTCCTGACTTTC.

This clonotype was detected only a few times. The chain combines TRBV6-1 with TRBJ1-6; weak D call: TRBD1 (5 bases). The germline V gene encodes CDR1 MNHNS and CDR2 SASEGT. The germline V and J ends were trimmed by 7 bases and 3 bases, with 10 bases remaining between them. CDR3 length: 14 amino acids. The CDR3 reads CASIPDSYNSPLHF. The CDR3 DNA sequence: TGTGCCAGCATCCCCGACAGCTATAATTCACCCCTCCACTTT.

At least ten counts were recorded for this clonotype. This rearrangement joins TRBV6-2 or TRBV6-3 to TRBJ2-1; 8 nucleotides line up with TRBD2. Unmatched junction bases numbered 9, after V lost 2 bases and J lost 0 bases. This CDR3 is built from 18 residues. Germline-derived CDR1 and CDR2 are MNHEY and SVGEGT. This chain's CDR3 is CASSYTSGGGSSYNEQFF. The CDR3 DNA is TGTGCCAGCAGTTACACTAGCGGAGGGGGGAGCTCCTACAATGAGCAGTTCTTC.

This clonotype was observed at least ten times. The chain has TRBV28 and TRBJ2-7, with 7 bases aligning to TRBD2. CDR1 and CDR2 from the germline V gene are MDHEN and SYDVKM. The CDR3 is made up of 13 amino acids. V shed 7 bases and J 3 bases; nucleotides not matched to a gene: 6. This CDR3 reads CASIGGGYYEQYF. For the CDR3, the DNA is TGTGCCAGCATTGGGGGGGGATACTACGAGCAGTACTTC.

V gene TRBV5-5 combines with J gene TRBJ2-2, with 12 bases lining up with TRBD2. Germline CDR1 and CDR2: SGHKS and YYEKEE (reference sequence). This CDR3 spans 18 amino acids. Trimming at V came to 0 bases and at J to 3 bases, leaving 6 bases not matched to a gene. The CDR3 is CASSLALAGGPDTGELFF. CDR3 nucleotide sequence: TGTGCCAGCAGCTTGGCTCTAGCGGGAGGGCCAGACACCGGGGAGCTGTTTTTT.

This clonotype was observed many times. The chain is built from TRBV12-3 or TRBV12-4 and TRBJ1-4, with D perhaps TRBD1 (5 bases). V gave up 3 bases and J gave up 5 bases, with 10 bases separating them. There are 14 residues in the CDR3. CDR3 sequence (DNA): TGTGCCAGCAGTTTCGGGACGGGAAATGAAAAACTGTTTTTT. Encoded protein: CASSFGTGNEKLFF.

As for this clonotype: The junction departs from germline at one end; a sequencing error may be responsible. The rearrangement uses TRBV12-3 or TRBV12-4 and TRBJ2-1, with TRBD2 identical over 9 bases. This CDR3 has 14 residues. Written as DNA, the CDR3 is TGTGCCAGCAGGTTAGCGGGGGTTCACAATGAGCAGTTCTTC. Residues: CASRLAGVHNEQFF.

The sample holds many counts of this clonotype. J is TRBJ2-6 and V is TRBV28; D may match TRBD1 or TRBD2 (5 bases each). Deletions cut 6 bases from V and 0 bases from J, with 12 bases between. The germline V gene has CDR1 MDHEN and CDR2 SYDVKM. This CDR3 comprises 16 residues. The CDR3 DNA follows: TGTGCCAGCAGCTCGGGACGGCTCTCTGGGGCCAACGTCCTGACTTTC. Its translation is CASSSGRLSGANVLTF.

This clonotype was found many times. V usage is TRBV27 and J usage is TRBJ1-6, with a weak D call TRBD1 (5 bases). CDR1 and CDR2 from the germline V gene are MNHEY and SMNVEV (reference sequence). Trimming removed 0 bases at V and 9 bases at J, with 9 bases between. The CDR3 runs 14 residues. As DNA, the CDR3 is TGTGCCAGCAGTTTATCGAGCGGGGGTTCACCCCTCCACTTT. Translated: CASSLSSGGSPLHF.

The gene calls are TRBV7-9 and TRBJ2-3, with D maybe TRBD1 (5 bases). The CDR3 runs to 15 residues. The germline V gene encodes CDR1 SEHNR and CDR2 FQNEAQ (reference sequence). V lost 5 bases and J 0 bases, leaving 12 bases between the germline ends. CDR3 sequence reads: CASSQTATSTDTQYF. The CDR3, as DNA: TGTGCCAGCAGCCAGACAGCGACTAGCACAGATACGCAGTATTTT.

The rearrangement joins TRBV12-3 or TRBV12-4 to TRBJ2-4; the match to TRBD1 covers 7 bases. The CDR3 has 15 amino acids. J gave up 8 bases and V 6 bases, and 13 bases lay outside the gene matches. CDR3 in amino acids: CASSFLGTAGDIQYF. CDR3 DNA: TGTGCCAGCAGCTTCCTGGGGACAGCTGGCGACATTCAGTACTTC.

This clonotype was recorded a few times. V is TRBV6-1 and J is TRBJ2-1; 13 bases line up with TRBD2. Trimming at V came to 6 bases and at J to 9 bases, leaving 11 bases not matched to a gene. Germline CDR1 and CDR2: MNHNS and SASEGT. CDR3 size: 16 residues. CDR3 sequence: CASRGTSGIQGSEQFF. CDR3 nucleotide sequence: TGTGCCAGCAGGGGGACTAGCGGGATTCAGGGGAGTGAGCAGTTCTTC.

This clonotype was detected only a few times. The chain links TRBV28 to TRBJ1-2; TRBD1 is a possible D gene (5 bases). The germline V and J ends were trimmed by 2 bases and 4 bases, with 5 bases remaining between them. CDR3 length: 12 amino acids. CDR1 and CDR2 from the germline V gene are MDHEN and SYDVKM. CDR3 residues: CASSLGAYGYTF. DNA of the CDR3: TGTGCCAGCAGTTTAGGGGCCTATGGCTACACCTTC.

This clonotype was seen ten or more times. V is TRBV11-2 and J is TRBJ1-1; tentative D call: TRBD1 (5 bases). The germline gives CDR1 SGHAT, CDR2 FQNNGV. The V end lost 3 bases, the J end lost 0 bases, and 8 bases lay between the germline ends. This CDR3 region has 14 residues. CDR3 nucleotides: TGTGCCAGCAGCTTTGGCAGGGTGAACACTGAAGCTTTCTTT. Its protein is CASSFGRVNTEAFF.